Listed here is a single T cell receptor (beta chain). Antigen specificity is unknown. The table came from immunoSEQ multiplex PCR; TCRdb's copy has only in-frame clones and leaves some out. Here the sample spans about 1 million clones, about three quarters being singletons. The source of the sample is a study of shared clonotypes between healthy human individuals. For the study at large: Three CD4 naive, three CD4 memory, two CD8 naive and one CD8 memory plate were used per donor. Study results and caveats: Memory subsets generally showed lower estimated richness than naive subsets. Sequencing depth was expected to affect clonotype sharing among donors.

The junction had 0 bases not matched to a gene; V was cut back by 3 bases and J by 6 bases. The CDR3 is made up of 13 amino acids. Germline-derived CDR1 and CDR2 are LGHNA and YSLEER. V gene TRBV4-3 combines with J gene TRBJ2-2, with 8 bases identical to TRBD1. The TCR comes from a young man in good health. The sample comprised memory CD4+ T cells sorted from blood. Subset meaning: CD45RA-negative fraction. For the CDR3, the DNA is TGCGCCAGCAGCCAGACAGGGGCCGGGGAGCTGTTTTTT. This codes for CASSQTGAGELFF.